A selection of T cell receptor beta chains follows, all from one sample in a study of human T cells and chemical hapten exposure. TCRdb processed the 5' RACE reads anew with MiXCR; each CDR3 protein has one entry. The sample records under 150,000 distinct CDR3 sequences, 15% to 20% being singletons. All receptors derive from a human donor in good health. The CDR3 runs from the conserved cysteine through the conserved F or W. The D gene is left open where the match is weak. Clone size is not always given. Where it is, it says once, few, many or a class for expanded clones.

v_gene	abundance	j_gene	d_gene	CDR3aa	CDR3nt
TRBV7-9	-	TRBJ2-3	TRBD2	CASSSRAGTSGTDTQYF	TGTGCCAGCAGCTCAAGAGCCGGGACTAGCGGCACAGATACGCAGTATTTT
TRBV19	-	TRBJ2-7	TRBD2	CASSNLAGGSEQYF	TGTGCCAGTAGTAATCTAGCGGGAGGTAGCGAGCAGTACTTC
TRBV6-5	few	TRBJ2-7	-	CASSFGAADTYEQYF	TGTGCCAGCAGTTTCGGGGCGGCCGATACCTACGAGCAGTACTTC
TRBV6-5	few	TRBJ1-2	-	CASSYSSANYGYTF	TGTGCCAGCAGTTACTCGTCAGCCAACTATGGCTACACCTTC
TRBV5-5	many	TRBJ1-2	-	CASSLARATGGYTF	TGTGCCAGCAGCTTGGCCAGGGCTACTGGCGGCTACACCTTC
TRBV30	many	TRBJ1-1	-	CAWSVRPSRTEAFF	TGTGCCTGGAGTGTACGACCATCGAGGACTGAAGCTTTCTTT
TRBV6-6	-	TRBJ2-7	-	CASSYSGGEQYF	TGTGCCAGCAGTTACTCTGGGGGCGAGCAGTACTTC
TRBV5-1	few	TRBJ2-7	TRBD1	CASSYREQGGDHEQYF	TGCGCCAGCAGCTATAGGGAACAGGGGGGCGACCACGAGCAGTACTTC
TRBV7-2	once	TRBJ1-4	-	CASSLNIDFRGKLFF	TGTGCCAGCAGCTTAAATATCGACTTTAGAGGAAAACTGTTTTTT
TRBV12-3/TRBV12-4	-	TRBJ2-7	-	CASSGARPPYEQYF	TGTGCCAGCAGTGGGGCCCGACCCCCCTACGAGCAGTACTTC
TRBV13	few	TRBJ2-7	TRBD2	CASSPAGEVNEQYF	TGTGCCAGCAGCCCAGCGGGAGAAGTAAACGAGCAGTACTTC
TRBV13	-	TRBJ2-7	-	CASSLGSAYEQYF	TGTGCCAGCAGCTTAGGGTCTGCTTACGAGCAGTACTTC
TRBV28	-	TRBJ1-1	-	CASSFGGFNTEAFF	TGTGCCAGCAGTTTTGGGGGATTTAACACTGAAGCTTTCTTT
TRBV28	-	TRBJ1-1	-	CASSLVGGSRTEAFF	TGTGCCAGCAGTTTGGTTGGTGGGAGTAGAACTGAAGCTTTCTTT
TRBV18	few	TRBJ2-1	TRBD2	CASSPPRLAGSQNLYNEQFF	TGTGCCAGCTCACCTCCCCGGCTAGCGGGATCGCAAAACCTCTACAATGAGCAGTTCTTC
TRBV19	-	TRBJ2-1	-	CASSIWGGGGNEQFF	TGTGCCAGTAGTATTTGGGGGGGAGGGGGCAATGAGCAGTTCTTC
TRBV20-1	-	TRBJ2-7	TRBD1	CSARAGTGQMDEQYF	TGCAGTGCTCGAGCCGGGACAGGGCAAATGGACGAGCAGTACTTC
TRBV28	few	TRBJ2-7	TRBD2	CASSLGGGGSYEQYF	TGTGCCAGCAGTTTAGGGGGGGGGGGCTCCTACGAGCAGTACTTC
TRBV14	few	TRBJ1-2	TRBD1	CASGLTGRNYGYTF	TGTGCCAGCGGTTTGACAGGGAGGAACTATGGCTACACCTTC
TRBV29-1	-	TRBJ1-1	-	CSVRRTDTEAFF	TGCAGCGTTCGCAGGACTGACACTGAAGCTTTCTTT
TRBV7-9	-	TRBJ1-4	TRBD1	CASSLALNRGHEKLFF	TGTGCCAGCAGCTTAGCGCTTAACAGGGGGCATGAAAAACTGTTTTTT
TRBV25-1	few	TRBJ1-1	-	CASSHRGGGEAEAFF	TGTGCCAGCAGCCATAGGGGGGGCGGGGAGGCTGAAGCTTTCTTT
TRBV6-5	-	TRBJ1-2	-	CASRLRPGNPYGYTF	TGTGCCAGCAGACTCAGACCCGGTAACCCATATGGCTACACCTTC
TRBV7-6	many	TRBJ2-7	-	CASSLGNTYEQYF	TGTGCCAGCAGCTTAGGTAATACCTACGAGCAGTACTTC
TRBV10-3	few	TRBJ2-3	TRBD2	CAISYTSVTDTQYF	TGTGCCATCAGTTATACTAGCGTCACTGATACGCAGTATTTT
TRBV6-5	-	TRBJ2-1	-	CASSYRIAEYNEQFF	TGTGCCAGCAGTTACAGGATAGCGGAATACAATGAGCAGTTCTTC
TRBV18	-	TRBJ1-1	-	CASSSLGRGNTEAFF	TGTGCCAGCTCATCCTTGGGCAGGGGGAACACTGAAGCTTTCTTT
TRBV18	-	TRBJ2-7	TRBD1	CASSPQTGRLSYEQYF	TGTGCCAGCTCACCCCAGACAGGGCGTCTTTCCTACGAGCAGTACTTC
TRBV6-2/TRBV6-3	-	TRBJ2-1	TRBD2	CASTLLGGSSEQFF	TGTGCCAGCACCCTCCTGGGGGGGTCTAGCGAGCAGTTCTTC
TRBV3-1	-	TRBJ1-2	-	CASSPRRGGYTF	TGTGCCAGCAGCCCCCGGCGCGGGGGCTACACCTTC
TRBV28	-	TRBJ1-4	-	CASKLVDSTYEKLFF	TGTGCCAGCAAATTGGTGGATAGCACTTATGAAAAACTGTTTTTT
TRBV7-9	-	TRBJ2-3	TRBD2	CASSLRREGLSDTQYF	TGTGCCAGCAGCTTAAGGCGGGAGGGCCTCTCAGATACGCAGTATTTT
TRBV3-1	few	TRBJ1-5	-	CASSQDFRDGGWGNQPQHF	TGTGCCAGCAGCCAAGATTTCAGGGATGGGGGCTGGGGCAATCAGCCCCAGCATTTT
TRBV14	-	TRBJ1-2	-	CASSEGPPVYYGYTF	TGTGCCAGCAGCGAAGGGCCCCCGGTCTACTATGGCTACACCTTC
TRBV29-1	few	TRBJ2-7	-	CSVEEVPVGEQYF	TGCAGCGTTGAGGAAGTCCCCGTAGGAGAGCAGTACTTC
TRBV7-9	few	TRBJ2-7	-	CASTSASYEQYF	TGTGCCAGCACTAGCGCGTCCTACGAGCAGTACTTC
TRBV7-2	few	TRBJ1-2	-	CASSPRRQGNGYTF	TGTGCCAGCAGCCCGCGCAGGCAGGGTAATGGCTACACCTTC
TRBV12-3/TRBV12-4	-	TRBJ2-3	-	CASSTGNSRNTQYF	TGTGCCAGCAGTACAGGGAACAGTCGGAATACGCAGTATTTT
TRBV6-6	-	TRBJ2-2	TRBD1	CASSYSTGGTNTGELFF	TGTGCCAGCAGTTACTCGACAGGGGGCACGAACACCGGGGAGCTGTTTTTT
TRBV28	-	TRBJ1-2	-	CASRNRHGYTF	TGTGCCAGCAGAAACAGGCATGGCTACACCTTC
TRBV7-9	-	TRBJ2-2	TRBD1	CASSLAGTGTNTGELFF	TGTGCCAGCAGCTTGGCCGGGACAGGGACAAACACCGGGGAGCTGTTTTTT
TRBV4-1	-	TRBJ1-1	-	CASSHPLETEAFF	TGCGCCAGCAGCCACCCCCTCGAAACTGAAGCTTTCTTT
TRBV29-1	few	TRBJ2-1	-	CSVASGSDNEQFF	TGCAGCGTTGCTTCCGGGTCCGACAATGAGCAGTTCTTC
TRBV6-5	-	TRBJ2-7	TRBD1	CASRIRTGRGQEQYF	TGTGCCAGCAGAATTCGGACAGGGAGAGGGCAAGAGCAGTACTTC
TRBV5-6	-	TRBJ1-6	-	CASSFGYSYNSPLHF	TGTGCCAGCAGCTTCGGGTACTCCTATAATTCACCCCTCCACTTT
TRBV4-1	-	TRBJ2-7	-	CASSQAGGEQYF	TGCGCCAGCAGCCAAGCAGGCGGAGAGCAGTACTTC
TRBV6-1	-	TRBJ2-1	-	CASSEVLGGSTYNEQFF	TGTGCCAGCAGTGAAGTCCTAGGGGGTTCGACCTACAATGAGCAGTTCTTC
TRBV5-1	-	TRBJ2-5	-	CASSFDYLLETQYF	TGCGCCAGCAGCTTTGACTACCTATTAGAGACCCAGTACTTC
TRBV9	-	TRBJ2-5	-	CASSVGTGRETQYF	TGTGCCAGCAGCGTAGGTACAGGGCGAGAGACCCAGTACTTC
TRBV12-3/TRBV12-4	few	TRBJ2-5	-	CASSFEGTQYF	TGTGCCAGCAGTTTTGAAGGGACCCAGTACTTC
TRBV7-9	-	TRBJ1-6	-	CASSFVLGRPHF	TGTGCCAGCAGCTTCGTCCTCGGTCGTCCCCACTTT
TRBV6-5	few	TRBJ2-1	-	CASTTDWSSYNEQFF	TGTGCCAGCACCACAGACTGGAGCTCCTACAATGAGCAGTTCTTC
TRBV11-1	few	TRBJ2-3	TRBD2	CASSSAGGATDTQYF	TGTGCCAGCAGCTCGGCGGGGGGTGCCACAGATACGCAGTATTTT
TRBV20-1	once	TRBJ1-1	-	CSARDNGRDTEAFF	TGCAGTGCTAGAGATAACGGCAGGGACACTGAAGCTTTCTTT
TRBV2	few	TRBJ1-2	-	CASSEDYGYTF	TGTGCCAGCAGTGAGGACTATGGCTACACCTTC